The rows below give T cell receptor beta chains drawn from one sample of a study of blood T cell repertoires in COVID-19. Sequenced by immunoSEQ multiplex PCR; TCRdb stores in-frame clones only, minus some. The profile shows 300,000 to 450,000 clones, more than 75% of them singletons. Source material: PBMCs or T cells enriched from blood (not recorded which). These receptors were taken from a man aged 25-40 years who had recovered from COVID-19. Both conserved end residues are trimmed from each CDR3. Fields, in order: V gene, J gene, clone size, D gene, CDR3 protein. D genes are given only for firm matches. Where a row states a size, it is once, few, many or the class of an expanded clone; other rows omit it.

v_gene: TRBV19; j_gene: TRBJ1-1; abundance: -; d_gene: -; CDR3aa: ASSTQGMNTEAF
v_gene: TRBV7-6; j_gene: TRBJ1-1; abundance: -; d_gene: -; CDR3aa: ASSLGGEGVAF
v_gene: TRBV2; j_gene: TRBJ2-7; abundance: -; d_gene: -; CDR3aa: ASRERSQAGLYEQY
v_gene: TRBV7-9; j_gene: TRBJ1-2; abundance: -; d_gene: TRBD1; CDR3aa: ASSPGGTYGYT
v_gene: TRBV20-1; j_gene: TRBJ2-1; abundance: -; d_gene: -; CDR3aa: SASVGRGYNEQF
v_gene: TRBV7-9; j_gene: TRBJ2-7; abundance: few; d_gene: -; CDR3aa: ASSISHRSSYEQY
v_gene: TRBV14; j_gene: TRBJ2-7; abundance: -; d_gene: -; CDR3aa: ASSHIGHLSYEQY
v_gene: TRBV7-8; j_gene: TRBJ2-7; abundance: -; d_gene: -; CDR3aa: ASSLALAVYEQY
v_gene: TRBV5-8; j_gene: TRBJ2-4; abundance: -; d_gene: -; CDR3aa: ASSSSRDTVAKNIQY
v_gene: TRBV4-1; j_gene: TRBJ1-1; abundance: -; d_gene: TRBD1; CDR3aa: ASSQDKVRGRTEAF
v_gene: TRBV2; j_gene: TRBJ2-3; abundance: -; d_gene: TRBD2; CDR3aa: ASRLLAELTDTQY
v_gene: TRBV2; j_gene: TRBJ2-2; abundance: -; d_gene: -; CDR3aa: ASSEKAGAPGELF
v_gene: TRBV2; j_gene: TRBJ1-4; abundance: -; d_gene: TRBD1; CDR3aa: ASRAGTGFVEKLF
v_gene: TRBV5-6; j_gene: TRBJ1-2; abundance: -; d_gene: -; CDR3aa: ASSLDRLGYT
v_gene: TRBV6-5; j_gene: TRBJ1-2; abundance: -; d_gene: -; CDR3aa: ASIGDVLDYGYT
v_gene: TRBV29-1; j_gene: TRBJ1-1; abundance: -; d_gene: -; CDR3aa: SVVGENTEAF
v_gene: TRBV7-9; j_gene: TRBJ1-3; abundance: once; d_gene: -; CDR3aa: ASSPQGSSGNTIY
v_gene: TRBV10-3; j_gene: TRBJ1-1; abundance: -; d_gene: -; CDR3aa: ATRKIGWRSAEAF
v_gene: TRBV9; j_gene: TRBJ2-7; abundance: -; d_gene: TRBD1; CDR3aa: ASSPTGSSYEQY
v_gene: TRBV6-2/TRBV6-3; j_gene: TRBJ1-1; abundance: -; d_gene: TRBD1; CDR3aa: ASSYFGFQGAATEAF
v_gene: TRBV6-5; j_gene: TRBJ1-3; abundance: -; d_gene: TRBD1; CDR3aa: ASSRTGDGNTIY
v_gene: TRBV5-4; j_gene: TRBJ1-1; abundance: -; d_gene: TRBD1; CDR3aa: ASSLGGDRTTEAF
v_gene: TRBV14; j_gene: TRBJ1-3; abundance: few; d_gene: TRBD1; CDR3aa: ASSQGTGDGHTIY
v_gene: TRBV10-3; j_gene: TRBJ2-1; abundance: -; d_gene: TRBD2; CDR3aa: AISDRLAGADTPGNEQF
v_gene: TRBV9; j_gene: TRBJ1-1; abundance: -; d_gene: -; CDR3aa: ASSGARNTEAF
v_gene: TRBV7-9; j_gene: TRBJ2-7; abundance: -; d_gene: -; CDR3aa: ASSPPGAGRNYEQY
v_gene: TRBV4-2; j_gene: TRBJ2-5; abundance: -; d_gene: -; CDR3aa: ASSLGAGGYDQY
v_gene: TRBV4-2; j_gene: TRBJ2-1; abundance: -; d_gene: TRBD2; CDR3aa: ASSSSGWDEQF
v_gene: TRBV6-1; j_gene: TRBJ2-7; abundance: -; d_gene: -; CDR3aa: ASSERGGPLSFYEQY
v_gene: TRBV27; j_gene: TRBJ2-6; abundance: -; d_gene: -; CDR3aa: ASSLSAGANVLT
v_gene: TRBV7-2; j_gene: TRBJ2-7; abundance: -; d_gene: -; CDR3aa: ASSLGGHEQY
v_gene: TRBV5-4; j_gene: TRBJ2-5; abundance: -; d_gene: TRBD2; CDR3aa: ASSLSSSGGQETQY
v_gene: TRBV7-8; j_gene: TRBJ1-2; abundance: -; d_gene: TRBD1; CDR3aa: ASSFLGSGQGYT
v_gene: TRBV20-1; j_gene: TRBJ2-1; abundance: -; d_gene: -; CDR3aa: SAFEGYEQF
v_gene: TRBV7-9; j_gene: TRBJ2-7; abundance: -; d_gene: TRBD2; CDR3aa: ASSRAGTSGGVTYEQY
v_gene: TRBV27; j_gene: TRBJ1-4; abundance: -; d_gene: TRBD1; CDR3aa: ASSLSTAGGEDGEKLF
v_gene: TRBV27; j_gene: TRBJ1-5; abundance: -; d_gene: -; CDR3aa: ASSYRGDNQPQH
v_gene: TRBV24-1; j_gene: TRBJ2-2; abundance: once; d_gene: -; CDR3aa: ATSDRYTGELF
v_gene: TRBV5-1; j_gene: TRBJ1-1; abundance: -; d_gene: TRBD1; CDR3aa: ASRQGSTEAF
v_gene: TRBV5-1; j_gene: TRBJ2-2; abundance: once; d_gene: -; CDR3aa: ASSLAGELF
v_gene: TRBV6-2/TRBV6-3; j_gene: TRBJ1-2; abundance: -; d_gene: TRBD1; CDR3aa: ASSFDRVYGYT
v_gene: TRBV10-3; j_gene: TRBJ2-1; abundance: -; d_gene: TRBD1; CDR3aa: AISALGQEEGF
v_gene: TRBV6-5; j_gene: TRBJ2-7; abundance: -; d_gene: -; CDR3aa: ASSPMGAFHEQY
v_gene: TRBV5-4; j_gene: TRBJ1-2; abundance: -; d_gene: TRBD1; CDR3aa: ASSFPTGGGYT
v_gene: TRBV27; j_gene: TRBJ2-3; abundance: -; d_gene: -; CDR3aa: ASSLSTGTDTQY
v_gene: TRBV7-7; j_gene: TRBJ2-5; abundance: -; d_gene: TRBD2; CDR3aa: ASSAGLAGNQETQY
v_gene: TRBV3-1/TRBV3-2; j_gene: TRBJ2-5; abundance: -; d_gene: TRBD2; CDR3aa: ASSPGTSPGGAQY
v_gene: TRBV7-2; j_gene: TRBJ1-3; abundance: -; d_gene: -; CDR3aa: ASSPGRPGNTIY
v_gene: TRBV30; j_gene: TRBJ2-5; abundance: -; d_gene: -; CDR3aa: AWKAPSWRGETQY
v_gene: TRBV4-3; j_gene: TRBJ2-7; abundance: once; d_gene: -; CDR3aa: ASSQGFIRDNFYEQY
v_gene: TRBV7-8; j_gene: TRBJ2-6; abundance: -; d_gene: TRBD1; CDR3aa: ASSLERKQGVSGANVLT